This T cell receptor beta chain emerged from a study of blood T cell repertoires in COVID-19. Looking at the study overall: The United States, Italy and Spain were the sources of the acute and convalescent COVID-19 samples. From T cells, B-cell-depleted T cells, or PBMCs came the material, which was cDNA or gDNA.

TCRdb's table, derived via immunoSEQ multiplex PCR, lists solely in-frame clones and lacks some. The sample gives hundreds of thousands of clones, 86% of which show up once; 3% to 4% is in the top ten. The length of the CDR3 is 14 residues. The V segment lost 8 bases and the J segment 4 bases; nucleotides outside the gene matches: 8. Germline-derived CDR1 and CDR2 are SNHLY and FYNNEI. The source material was PBMCs or T cells enriched from blood (not recorded which). The clonotype was recovered from a woman between 35 and 50 years old with acute COVID-19. The gene calls are TRBV2 and TRBJ2-7; 10 nucleotides agree with TRBD1. The CDR3 protein is CASGAGTGAYEQYF. The CDR3 DNA reads TGTGCCAGCGGAGCCGGGACAGGGGCTTACGAGCAGTACTTC.